This T cell receptor (beta chain) was captured in a study of T cell responses to AZD1222 COVID-19 vaccine. Turning to the study itself: Pooling was applied to second doses at about 4 or about 12 weeks.

The data were produced by immunoSEQ multiplex PCR, yet TCRdb's version contains in-frame clones alone and is incomplete. The sample holds some 140,000 clones, approximately 88% seen once. Study results and caveats: At baseline, just a handful of AZD1222 recipients tested seropositive. Within unmutated variant regions lay the reported targets of nearly half of spike-specific TCRs.

The CDR3 sequence is 15 residues long. The V end was cut by 0 bases, the J end by 5 bases, with 13 bases between. Germline CDR1 is MNHEY and CDR2 is SMNVEV (reference sequence). Points on this clone: Its target is unknown.

This sequence originates from an adult in good health. Sequences were derived from peripheral blood, sampled on day 0 of AZD1222 vaccination. V usage is TRBV27 and J usage is TRBJ1-1, with D perhaps matching TRBD1 (6 bases). The DNA of the CDR3 is TGTGCCAGCAGTTTATCTAACAGGGCTGGAACTGAAGCTTTCTTT. Encoded protein: CASSLSNRAGTEAFF.